One sample yielded the 26 T cell receptor beta chains listed below, sequenced in a study of cytomegalovirus exposure and HLA in healthy donors (TCRdb year 2017). The library was obtained by the immunoSEQ multiplex PCR assay. A mixture of 60 forward primers for TCR Vbeta segments and 13 reverse primers for TCR Jbeta segments was used in the multiplex PCR. TCRdb carries this immuneACCESS record with in-frame sequences only. Its versions omit some clonotypes, under half of them owing to an unresolved V gene in the studies checked, with the rest unexplained. The sample records over 150,000 clones, about 80% of which are singletons. The leading ten clones occupy 2.9% of the sample. Specimen: PBMCs. The receptors come from a woman aged 25 to 39 in good health and CMV-seronegative.

The chain has TRBV5-6 and TRBJ1-1; the D is unclear. Germline-derived CDR1 and CDR2 are SGHDT and YYEEEE. V was clipped by 0 bases and J by 3 bases, with 9 bases between them. The CDR3 runs to 14 residues. CDR3 loop: CASSLGGYHTEAFF. The CDR3 region has the DNA TGTGCCAGCAGCTTGGGAGGGTACCACACTGAAGCTTTCTTT.

This clone occurred a few times. J is TRBJ1-5 and V is TRBV7-9; D ambiguous. The CDR3 is 13 residues long. V lost 1 base to trimming and J lost 5 bases, with 6 bases between them. CDR1 SEHNR and CDR2 FQNEAQ come from the germline V gene (reference sequence). The CDR3 DNA reads TGTGCCAGCAGCTTAGATGGCCATCAGCCCCAGCATTTT. It encodes CASSLDGHQPQHF.

The rearrangement links TRBV6-1 to TRBJ2-5; TRBD2 agrees at 8 bases. The end of the DNA is better explained by TRBJ2-7, so the J call may be wrong. The CDR3 runs 15 residues. Germline CDR1 and CDR2: MNHNS and SASEGT. CDR3 sequence: CASSGPRGGPYEQYF. The CDR3 nucleotides are TGTGCCAGCAGTGGTCCACGGGGGGGCCCCTACGAGCAGTACTTC.

CDR3 loop: CAIGSAGPDTQYF. In DNA form, the CDR3 reads TGTGCCATCGGGAGTGCGGGACCAGATACGCAGTATTTT. The chain employs TRBV10-3 and TRBJ2-3, with D tentatively TRBD2 (6 bases). The germline V and J ends were trimmed by 8 bases and 4 bases, with 13 bases remaining between them. The CDR3 has 13 residues. Germline lookup yields CDR1 ENHRY and CDR2 SYGVKD.

Here the CDR3 DNA reads TGTGCCATCAGCCCGGGACAGCCAAAAAACATTCAGTACTTC. Translating it yields CAISPGQPKNIQYF. The J gene is TRBJ2-4, the V gene TRBV10-3; 7 bases fit TRBD1. Germline loops: CDR1 ENHRY, CDR2 SYGVKD. The J segment lost 4 bases and the V segment lost 6 bases, leaving 6 bases of the junction unmatched. The CDR3 has 14 residues.

The chain links TRBV28 to TRBJ2-4; tentative D call: TRBD2 (7 bases). The CDR3 loop spans 15 amino acids. CDR1 MDHEN and CDR2 SYDVKM come from the germline V gene. Trimming took off 4 bases at V and 1 base at J, with 11 bases between the two ends. As DNA, the CDR3 is TGTGCCAGCAGTTGGGGGGGCTTGGCCAAAAACATTCAGTACTTC. This translates into CASSWGGLAKNIQYF.

By frequency in the sample, this clone is medium-sized (0.01 to 0.1%). The rearrangement uses TRBV4-2 and TRBJ2-5, with TRBD2 matching 10 bases. Germline values: CDR1 LGHNA, CDR2 YNFKEQ. V lost 4 bases to trimming and J lost 4 bases; unmatched junction nucleotides: 12. CDR3 length: 17 residues. This chain's CDR3 is CASSPLQPGTSVETQYF. CDR3 in DNA: TGTGCCAGCAGCCCCCTCCAACCCGGGACTAGCGTAGAGACCCAGTACTTC.

The chain has TRBV6-5 and TRBJ1-1; 7 nucleotides align to TRBD1. Trimming took 8 bases from V and 4 from J; bases not matched to a gene: 7. This CDR3 has 13 residues. Germline assignment: CDR1 MNHEY and CDR2 SVGAGI. The CDR3 sequence: CASRRQGATEAFF. The CDR3 DNA follows: TGTGCCAGCCGCCGACAGGGAGCCACTGAAGCTTTCTTT.

This clone has a single count. The rearrangement links TRBV28 to TRBJ2-2; no firm D call. The germline V gene encodes CDR1 MDHEN and CDR2 SYDVKM. The CDR3 runs to 15 residues. The V and J ends lost 3 bases and 5 bases respectively, with 13 bases between them. The CDR3 is CASSFDLKRTGELFF. Here the CDR3 DNA reads TGTGCCAGCAGTTTCGACCTCAAGAGGACCGGGGAGCTGTTTTTT.

The chain employs TRBV6-1 and TRBJ1-2, with 8 bases aligning to TRBD1. This CDR3 has 14 residues. J lost 4 bases, V lost 2 bases, and 3 bases had no gene match. CDR1 MNHNS and CDR2 SASEGT come from the germline V gene. Here the CDR3 reads CASSEQGASYGYTF. In DNA, the CDR3 is TGTGCCAGCAGTGAACAGGGGGCGAGCTATGGCTACACCTTC.

The chain has TRBV4-1 and TRBJ1-1; possibly TRBD1 for D (6 bases). This CDR3 spans 14 amino acids. V shed 4 bases and J shed 1 base, with 10 bases lying between them. CDR1 is MGHRA, CDR2 YSYEKL, per germline. This chain's CDR3 is CASSRSQGNTEAFF. CDR3 nucleotide sequence: TGCGCCAGCAGCCGATCACAGGGGAACACTGAAGCTTTCTTT.

The chain links TRBV2 to TRBJ1-5; D is unclear. Germline V lookup: CDR1 SNHLY, CDR2 FYNNEI. CDR3 size: 15 residues. Between the trimmed V and J ends, which lost 4 bases and 0 bases, there was a span of 10 bases. CDR3 DNA: TGTGCCAGCAGTGTCGGGTCCCATAGCAATCAGCCCCAGCATTTT. Protein product: CASSVGSHSNQPQHF.

Only a few counts were recorded for this clone. The V call is TRBV30, the J call TRBJ1-6, with D perhaps matching TRBD1 (5 bases). V was cut by 0 bases and J by 2 bases, with 8 bases left in between. Germline-derived CDR1 and CDR2 are GTSNPN and SVGIG (reference sequence). CDR3 length: 15 amino acids. The CDR3 DNA is TGTGCCTGGAGTGTTTGGGGGGCCTATAATTCACCCCTCCACTTT. Translated, it gives CAWSVWGAYNSPLHF.

V usage is TRBV6-5 and J usage is TRBJ2-7; D possibly corresponds to TRBD1 (5 bases). Trimming stripped 6 bases from V and 0 bases from J, with 12 bases between. The germline V gene encodes CDR1 MNHEY and CDR2 SVGAGI. This CDR3 is 14 amino acids long. DNA for the CDR3: TGTGCCAGCAGACCTCGACAGTCCTCCTACGAGCAGTACTTC. The encoded protein is CASRPRQSSYEQYF.

In its sample, this clone was seen once. The V gene is TRBV5-1, the J gene TRBJ2-3; TRBD2 matches at 9 bases. Germline loops: CDR1 SGHRS, CDR2 YFSETQ. This CDR3 comprises 15 residues. The J segment lost 1 base and the V segment lost 4 bases, leaving 4 bases of the junction unmatched. CDR3 protein: CASSLQRGGTDTQYF. The CDR3 nucleotides are TGCGCCAGCAGCCTCCAGCGGGGGGGCACAGATACGCAGTATTTT.

The chain is built from TRBV30 and TRBJ2-3, with 13 bases that match TRBD2. This CDR3 has 16 residues. Germline V lookup: CDR1 GTSNPN, CDR2 SVGIG (reference sequence). V lost 1 base and J lost 2; bases outside the gene matches: 3. CDR3 coding DNA: TGTGCCTGGAGTGCCGGACTAGCGGGAGCCACAGATACGCAGTATTTT. As protein: CAWSAGLAGATDTQYF.

This clone was seen a handful of times. This chain connects TRBV6-4 to TRBJ2-6, with D unresolved. The CDR3 totals 19 residues. Trimming took 7 bases from V and 3 from J, leaving 25 bases between them. Per the germline V gene, CDR1 is MRHNA and CDR2 is SNTAGT. Written as DNA, the CDR3 is TGTGCCAGCACCCCCATTCCAGGCCTACTCATGTTTGGGGCCAACGTCCTGACTTTC. It specifies CASTPIPGLLMFGANVLTF.

The chain joins TRBV30 to TRBJ1-4; D is unresolved. Trimming pared 8 bases from V and 0 bases from J, leaving 16 bases between. Per the germline V gene, CDR1 is GTSNPN and CDR2 is SVGIG (reference sequence). The CDR3 is 15 amino acids. This CDR3 is CATPGIEATNEKLFF. The CDR3 DNA reads TGTGCCACCCCGGGGATCGAAGCAACTAATGAAAAACTGTTTTTT.

This rearrangement joins TRBV6-5 to TRBJ1-2; 7 bases map to TRBD1. Germline CDR1 and CDR2: MNHEY and SVGAGI. The CDR3 is made up of 14 amino acids. After removal of 0 bases from V and 8 bases from J, the junction contained 6 bases not matched to a gene. In nucleotides, the CDR3 is TGTGCCAGCAGTTACTCGACAGGGAATAGGGGCTACACCTTC. Residues: CASSYSTGNRGYTF.

This clone was recorded a few times. V gene TRBV4-2 combines with J gene TRBJ2-2; D remains ambiguous. The CDR3 is made up of 15 amino acids. Germline CDR1 is LGHNA and CDR2 is YNFKEQ. V was cut by 2 bases and J by 1 base, with 8 bases left in between. CDR3 DNA sequence: TGTGCCAGCAGCCAATGGGCGAGGAACACCGGGGAGCTGTTTTTT. Translated, it gives CASSQWARNTGELFF.

V usage is TRBV6-1 and J usage is TRBJ2-2; 8 positions agree with TRBD2. CDR1 MNHNS and CDR2 SASEGT come from the germline V gene. The CDR3 runs 15 residues. V gave up 2 bases and J gave up 4 bases; unmatched junction bases: 3. The CDR3 DNA sequence: TGTGCCAGCAGTGAAAAACGGGAGGGCACCGGGGAGCTGTTTTTT. Its translation: CASSEKREGTGELFF.

The chain couples TRBV5-1 to TRBJ1-1; a possible D gene is TRBD1 (6 bases). The V gene lost 2 bases and the J gene lost 3 bases, with 11 bases spanning the gap. The CDR3 loop spans 14 amino acids. CDR1 is SGHRS and CDR2 is YFSETQ in the germline V gene. For the CDR3, the DNA is TGCGCCAGCAGCTTAGGACAGCCCTACACTGAAGCTTTCTTT. Encoded protein: CASSLGQPYTEAFF. Full variable domain (missing parts from reference TRBV5-1 and TRBJ1-1): KAGVTQTPRYLIKTRGQQVTLSCSPISGHRSVSWYQQTPGQGLQFLFEYFSETQRNKGNFPGRFSGRQFSNSRSEMNVSTLELGDSALYLCASSLGQPYTEAFFGQGTRLTVV.

The genes are TRBV11-2 and TRBJ2-7, with D tentatively TRBD1 (5 bases). The CDR3 contains 15 residues. Germline assignment: CDR1 SGHAT and CDR2 FQNNGV. V lost 4 bases and J lost 3, with 16 bases in between. The CDR3, as DNA: TGTGCCAGCAGCTCCCCCGTGACAGCGAGCTACGAGCAGTACTTC. Translation gives CASSSPVTASYEQYF.

The sample holds one count of this clone. The CDR3 loop reads CASRPTGATNEKLFF. DNA of the CDR3: TGCGCCAGCAGGCCAACAGGTGCAACTAATGAAAAACTGTTTTTT. The chain combines TRBV5-1 with TRBJ1-4; a weak D match, TRBD1 (5 bases). V was cut by 5 bases and J by 0 bases, with 11 bases left in between. Germline V gene sequence: CDR1 SGHRS, CDR2 YFSETQ. This CDR3 is built from 15 residues.

This clone came up a few times. At the DNA level, this CDR3 is encoded by other sequences in the same sample as well. This rearrangement joins TRBV5-1 to TRBJ2-1, with 8 nucleotides matching TRBD2. The V and J ends lost 2 bases and 0 bases, in that order; junction bases with no gene match: 1. This CDR3 is 15 amino acids long. Germline CDR1 reads SGHRS; CDR2 reads YFSETQ. CDR3: CASSFSGISYNEQFF. The CDR3 DNA follows: TGCGCCAGCAGCTTTAGCGGGATCTCCTACAATGAGCAGTTCTTC. Full variable domain (outside the CDR3, taken from reference TRBV5-1 and TRBJ2-1): KAGVTQTPRYLIKTRGQQVTLSCSPISGHRSVSWYQQTPGQGLQFLFEYFSETQRNKGNFPGRFSGRQFSNSRSEMNVSTLELGDSALYLCASSFSGISYNEQFFGPGTRLTVL.

The rearrangement links TRBV7-2 to TRBJ2-3; tentative D call: TRBD2 (6 bases). V shed 1 base and J shed 3 bases, with 8 bases lying between them. Germline V gives CDR1 SGHTA, CDR2 FQGNSA. This CDR3 spans 14 amino acids. CDR3 sequence: CASSLDAGTDTQYF. CDR3 coding DNA: TGTGCCAGCAGCTTAGATGCGGGGACAGATACGCAGTATTTT.